This T cell receptor (beta chain) was found in a study of shared clonotypes between healthy human individuals. CDR3 length equals 17 residues. The ends were cut back, 5 bases at V and 5 bases at J, with 21 bases in the middle. The germline CDR1 and CDR2 sequences are SGHTA and FQGNSA. The method was immunoSEQ multiplex PCR; TCRdb's version includes in-frame clones alone and lacks a portion of them. The data contain some 500,000 clones, about 96% of them singletons. The sequencing input was naive CD4+ T cells sorted from blood. Noted subset: CD45RA+ positively selected. The chain couples TRBV7-2 to TRBJ2-2; D might be TRBD2 (7 bases). The TCR sequence derives from a woman aged 25 to 45 in good health. The CDR3: CASSPGGGSTRTGELFF. The CDR3 nucleotides read TGTGCCAGCAGCCCCGGGGGCGGGAGTACGAGGACCGGGGAGCTGTTTTTT.